This T cell receptor (beta chain) was sequenced in a study of control samples from healthy donors and cancer patients (dated by TCRdb to the early 2020s). At the junction V is shortened by 3 bases and J by 1 base; bases outside the gene matches: 7. Including cysteine and phenylalanine, the CDR3 has 16 amino acids. Only CDR3 DNA is held: 48 bases, read in frame from base 1. The CDR1 and CDR2 encoded by the germline V gene (reference sequence) are SGHKS and YYEKEE. For this clone: Its antigen is unknown. No qualities accompany the bases; no much larger clone lies one base away.

The protocol used for the library was the immunoSEQ multiplex PCR assay. In its TCRdb copy, this immuneACCESS table keeps in-frame sequences only and misses some clones. Where compared with another copy, unresolved V genes explain less than half of these, and the others have no known cause. Recorded for this sample are some 77,000 clones; 85% to 90% of them occurred a single time. The ten largest clones take up 7.5% to 8% of the sample. The sequence is built from TRBV5-5 and TRBJ2-5, and TRBD1 matches 9 of the central bases. The material sequenced was blood. This receptor was identified in a woman aged 55 to 70 in good health. The CDR3: CASSWWTGALQETQYF. The DNA sequence follows: TGTGCCAGCAGCTGGTGGACAGGGGCTCTCCAAGAGACCCAGTACTTC. This CDR3, with the reference TRBV5-5 and TRBJ2-5 proteins standing in past its ends, gives the full variable domain DAGVTQSPTHLIKTRGQQVTLRCSPISGHKSVSWYQQVLGQGPQFIFQYYEKEERGRGNFPDRFSARQFPNYSSELNVNALLLGDSALYLCASSWWTGALQETQYFGPGTRLLVL.